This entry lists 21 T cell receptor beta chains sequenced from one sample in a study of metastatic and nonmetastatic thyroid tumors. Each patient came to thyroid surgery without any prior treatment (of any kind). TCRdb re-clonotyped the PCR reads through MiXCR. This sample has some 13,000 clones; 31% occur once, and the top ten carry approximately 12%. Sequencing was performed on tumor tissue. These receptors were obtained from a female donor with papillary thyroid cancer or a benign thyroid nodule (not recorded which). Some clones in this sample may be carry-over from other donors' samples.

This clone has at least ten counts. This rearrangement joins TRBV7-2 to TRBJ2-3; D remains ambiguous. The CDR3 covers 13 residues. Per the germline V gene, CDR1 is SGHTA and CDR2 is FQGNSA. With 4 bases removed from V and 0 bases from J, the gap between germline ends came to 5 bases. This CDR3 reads CASSSDSTDTQYF. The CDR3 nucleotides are TGTGCCAGCAGCTCCGACAGCACAGATACGCAGTATTTT.

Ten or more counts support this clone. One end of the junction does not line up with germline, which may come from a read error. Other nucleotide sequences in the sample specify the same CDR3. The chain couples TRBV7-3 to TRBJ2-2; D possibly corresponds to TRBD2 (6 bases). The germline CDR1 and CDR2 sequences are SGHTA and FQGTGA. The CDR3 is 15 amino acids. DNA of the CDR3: TGCGCCAGCAGCTTATGGGGGGTCAACACCGGGGAGCTGTTTTTT. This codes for CASSLWGVNTGELFF.

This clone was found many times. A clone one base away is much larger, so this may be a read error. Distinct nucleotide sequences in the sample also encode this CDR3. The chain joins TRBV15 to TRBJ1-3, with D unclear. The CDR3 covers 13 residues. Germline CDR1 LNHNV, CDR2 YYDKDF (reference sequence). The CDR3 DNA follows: TGTGCCACCAGCAGAGATTCCGCAGACACTATATATTTT. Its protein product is CATSRDSADTIYF.

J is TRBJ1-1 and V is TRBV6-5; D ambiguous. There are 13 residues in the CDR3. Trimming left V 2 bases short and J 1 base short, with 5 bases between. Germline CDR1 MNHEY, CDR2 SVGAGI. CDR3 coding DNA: TGTGCCAGCAGTTACATGAGGAACACTGAAGCTTTCTTT. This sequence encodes CASSYMRNTEAFF.

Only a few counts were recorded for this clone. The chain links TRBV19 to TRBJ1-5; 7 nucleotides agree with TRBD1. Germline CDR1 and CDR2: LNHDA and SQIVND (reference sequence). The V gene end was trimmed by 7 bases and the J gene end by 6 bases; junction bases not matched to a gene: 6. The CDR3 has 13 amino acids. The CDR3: CASTDREGQPQHF. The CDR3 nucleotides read TGTGCCAGTACCGACAGGGAAGGTCAGCCCCAGCATTTT.

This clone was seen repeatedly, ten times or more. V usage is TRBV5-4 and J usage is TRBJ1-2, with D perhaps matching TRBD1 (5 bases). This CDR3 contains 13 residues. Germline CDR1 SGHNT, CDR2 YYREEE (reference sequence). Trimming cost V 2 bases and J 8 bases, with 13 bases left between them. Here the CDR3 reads CASSLVGRDGYTF. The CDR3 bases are TGTGCCAGCAGCTTAGTCGGAAGGGACGGCTACACCTTC.

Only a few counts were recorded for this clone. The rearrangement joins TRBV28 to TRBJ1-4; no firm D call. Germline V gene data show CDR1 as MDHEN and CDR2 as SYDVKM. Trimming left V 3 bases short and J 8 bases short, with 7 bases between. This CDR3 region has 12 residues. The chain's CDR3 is CASSFSGEKLFF. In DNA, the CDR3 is TGTGCCAGCAGTTTCAGTGGCGAAAAACTGTTTTTT.

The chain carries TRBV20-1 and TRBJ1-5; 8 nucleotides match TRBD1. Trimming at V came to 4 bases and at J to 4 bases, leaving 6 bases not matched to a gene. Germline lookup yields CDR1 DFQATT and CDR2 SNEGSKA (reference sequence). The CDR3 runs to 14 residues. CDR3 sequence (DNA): TGCAGTGCTACCCGGACAGGGAATAATCAGCCCCAGCATTTT. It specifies CSATRTGNNQPQHF.

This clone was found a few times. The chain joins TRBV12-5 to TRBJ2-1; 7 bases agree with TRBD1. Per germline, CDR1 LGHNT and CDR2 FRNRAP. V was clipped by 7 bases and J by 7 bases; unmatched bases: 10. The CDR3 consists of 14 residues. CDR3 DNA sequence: TGTGCTAGTGTTCCGGGACAGTATGGTAATGAGCAGTTCTTC. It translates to CASVPGQYGNEQFF.

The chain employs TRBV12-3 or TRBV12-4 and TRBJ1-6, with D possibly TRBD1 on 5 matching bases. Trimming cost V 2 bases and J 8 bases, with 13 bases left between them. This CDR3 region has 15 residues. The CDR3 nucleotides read TGTGCCAGCAGTTTAAACGGAGGGGCTCATTCACCCCTCCACTTT. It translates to CASSLNGGAHSPLHF.

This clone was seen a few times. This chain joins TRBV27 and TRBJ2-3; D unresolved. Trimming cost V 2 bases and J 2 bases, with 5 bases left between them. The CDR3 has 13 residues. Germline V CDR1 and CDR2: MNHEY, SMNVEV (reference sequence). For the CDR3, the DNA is TGTGCCAGCAGTTTAGGGTTCACAGATACGCAGTATTTT. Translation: CASSLGFTDTQYF.

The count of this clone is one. CDR3 amino acids: CASSGRTSGGPYNEQFF. CDR3 DNA sequence: TGTGCCAGTAGTGGCCGGACTAGCGGGGGACCTTACAATGAGCAGTTCTTC. The chain has TRBV19 and TRBJ2-1, with 13 bases lining up with TRBD2. This CDR3 region has 17 residues. The junction had 8 bases not matched to a gene; V was cut back by 5 bases and J by 4 bases. The germline V gene encodes CDR1 LNHDA and CDR2 SQIVND (reference sequence).

Here the CDR3 DNA reads TGTGCCAACAGAAGGAAGGGAGTCTATGGCTACACCTTC. This translates into CANRRKGVYGYTF. The genes are TRBV5-8 and TRBJ1-2, with unresolved D. The CDR3 length is 13 residues. In germline, CDR1 is SGHTS, CDR2 YDEGEE. V dropped 9 bases and J dropped 4 bases, with 16 bases sitting between them.

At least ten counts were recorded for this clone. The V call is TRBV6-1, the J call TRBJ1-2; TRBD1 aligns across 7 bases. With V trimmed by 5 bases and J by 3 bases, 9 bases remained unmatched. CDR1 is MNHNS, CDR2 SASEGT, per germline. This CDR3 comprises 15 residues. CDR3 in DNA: TGTGCCAGCAGTATAGAGGCAGGGGGGGACTATGGCTACACCTTC. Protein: CASSIEAGGDYGYTF.

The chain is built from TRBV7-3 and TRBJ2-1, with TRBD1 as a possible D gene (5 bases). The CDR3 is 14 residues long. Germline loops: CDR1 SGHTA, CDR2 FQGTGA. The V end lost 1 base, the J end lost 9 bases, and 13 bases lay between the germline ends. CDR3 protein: CASSLMGQGGEQFF. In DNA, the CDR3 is TGTGCCAGCAGCTTAATGGGGCAGGGCGGTGAGCAGTTCTTC.

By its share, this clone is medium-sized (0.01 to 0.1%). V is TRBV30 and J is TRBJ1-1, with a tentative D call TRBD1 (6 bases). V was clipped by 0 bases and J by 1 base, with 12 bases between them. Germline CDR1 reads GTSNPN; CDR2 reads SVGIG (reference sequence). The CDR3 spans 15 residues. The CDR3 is CAWSVPTGSNTEAFF. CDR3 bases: TGTGCCTGGAGTGTCCCGACAGGTTCGAACACTGAAGCTTTCTTT.

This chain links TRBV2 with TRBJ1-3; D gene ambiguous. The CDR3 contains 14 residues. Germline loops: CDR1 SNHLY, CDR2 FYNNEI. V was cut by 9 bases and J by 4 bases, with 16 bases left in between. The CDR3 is CARNKGDSGNTIYF. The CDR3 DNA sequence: TGTGCCAGAAATAAGGGAGATAGCGGAAACACCATATATTTT.

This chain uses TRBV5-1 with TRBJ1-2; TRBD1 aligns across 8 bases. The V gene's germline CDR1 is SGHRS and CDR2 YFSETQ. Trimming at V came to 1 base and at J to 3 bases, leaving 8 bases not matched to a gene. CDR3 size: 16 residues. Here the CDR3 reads CASSLIPGQEDYGYTF. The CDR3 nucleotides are TGCGCCAGCAGCTTGATACCGGGACAGGAGGACTATGGCTACACCTTC. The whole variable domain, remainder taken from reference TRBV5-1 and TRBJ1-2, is KAGVTQTPRYLIKTRGQQVTLSCSPISGHRSVSWYQQTPGQGLQFLFEYFSETQRNKGNFPGRFSGRQFSNSRSEMNVSTLELGDSALYLCASSLIPGQEDYGYTFGSGTRLTVV.

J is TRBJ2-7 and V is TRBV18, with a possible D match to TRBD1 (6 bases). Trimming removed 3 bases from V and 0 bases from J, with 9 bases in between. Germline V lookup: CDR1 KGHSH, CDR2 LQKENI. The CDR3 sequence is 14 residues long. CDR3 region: CASSPGQGSYEQYF. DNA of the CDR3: TGTGCCAGCTCACCGGGACAAGGCTCCTACGAGCAGTACTTC.

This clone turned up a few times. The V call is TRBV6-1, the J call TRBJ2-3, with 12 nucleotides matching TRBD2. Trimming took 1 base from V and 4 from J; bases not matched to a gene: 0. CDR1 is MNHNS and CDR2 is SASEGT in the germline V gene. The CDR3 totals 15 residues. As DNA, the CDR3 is TGTGCCAGCAGTGAAGGACTAGCGGGAGCAGATACGCAGTATTTT. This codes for CASSEGLAGADTQYF.

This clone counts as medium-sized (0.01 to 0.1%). The CDR3 DNA reads TGTGCCAGCAGGACCACACAGGGCATCTATGGCTACACCTTC. This encodes CASRTTQGIYGYTF. This chain connects TRBV27 to TRBJ1-2, with D possibly being TRBD1 (6 bases). Looked up from germline, CDR1 is MNHEY and CDR2 is SMNVEV (reference sequence). This CDR3 region has 14 residues. The V end was cut by 6 bases, the J end by 4 bases, with 15 bases between.